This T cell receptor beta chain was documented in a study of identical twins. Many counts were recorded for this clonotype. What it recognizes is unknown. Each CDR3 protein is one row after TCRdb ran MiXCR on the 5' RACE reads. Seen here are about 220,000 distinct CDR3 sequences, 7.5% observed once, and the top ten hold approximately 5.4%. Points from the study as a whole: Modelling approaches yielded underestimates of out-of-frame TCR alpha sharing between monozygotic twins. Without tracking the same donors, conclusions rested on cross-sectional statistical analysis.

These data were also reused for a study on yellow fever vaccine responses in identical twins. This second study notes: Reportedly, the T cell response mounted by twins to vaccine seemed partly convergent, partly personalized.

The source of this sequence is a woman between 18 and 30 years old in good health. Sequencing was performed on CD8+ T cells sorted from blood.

CDR3 amino acids: CASSYSGGGELFF. The CDR3 nucleotides read TGTGCCAGCAGTTACTCGGGAGGCGGGGAGCTGTTTTTT. The chain recombines TRBV28 with TRBJ2-2; 7 positions match TRBD2. Germline V gene lookup returns CDR1 MDHEN and CDR2 SYDVKM. The length of the CDR3 is 13 residues. Trimming removed 4 bases from V and 7 bases from J; junction bases left unmatched: 3.